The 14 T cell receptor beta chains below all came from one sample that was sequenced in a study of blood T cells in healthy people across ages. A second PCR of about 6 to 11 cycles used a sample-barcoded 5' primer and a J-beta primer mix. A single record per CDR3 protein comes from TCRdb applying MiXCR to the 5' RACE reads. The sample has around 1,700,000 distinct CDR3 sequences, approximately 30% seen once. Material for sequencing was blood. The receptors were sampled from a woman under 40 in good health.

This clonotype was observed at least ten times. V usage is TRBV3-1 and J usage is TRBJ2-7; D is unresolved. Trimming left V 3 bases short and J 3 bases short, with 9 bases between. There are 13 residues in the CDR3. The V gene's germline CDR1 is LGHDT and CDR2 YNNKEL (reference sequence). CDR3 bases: TGTGCCAGCAGCCATATAAACGGCTACGAGCAGTACTTC. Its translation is CASSHINGYEQYF.

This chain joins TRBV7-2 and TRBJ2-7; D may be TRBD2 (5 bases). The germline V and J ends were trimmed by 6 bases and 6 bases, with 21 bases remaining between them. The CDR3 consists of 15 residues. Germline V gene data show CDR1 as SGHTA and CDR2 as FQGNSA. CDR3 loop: CASRYKAGGVGEQYF. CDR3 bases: TGTGCCAGCAGGTATAAAGCTGGAGGAGTGGGCGAGCAGTACTTC. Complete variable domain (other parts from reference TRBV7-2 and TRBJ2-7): GAGVSQSPSNKVTEKGKDVELRCDPISGHTALYWYRQSLGQGLEFLIYFQGNSAPDKSGLPSDRFSAERTGGSVSTLTIQRTQQEDSAVYLCASRYKAGGVGEQYFGPGTRLTVT.

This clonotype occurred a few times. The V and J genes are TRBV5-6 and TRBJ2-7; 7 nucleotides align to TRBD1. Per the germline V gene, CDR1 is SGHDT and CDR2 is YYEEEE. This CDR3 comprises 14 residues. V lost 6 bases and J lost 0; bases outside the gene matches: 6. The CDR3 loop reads CASTREGASYEQYF. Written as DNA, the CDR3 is TGTGCCAGCACCAGAGAGGGGGCCTCCTACGAGCAGTACTTC.

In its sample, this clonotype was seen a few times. The CDR3: CASSQNPGGNSPLHF. Written as DNA, the CDR3 is TGCGCCAGCAGCCAAAACCCGGGGGGGAATTCACCCCTCCACTTT. This chain connects TRBV4-3 to TRBJ1-6, with a weak D call TRBD1 (5 bases). The ends were cut back, 2 bases at V and 7 bases at J, with 12 bases in the middle. Germline assignment: CDR1 LGHNA and CDR2 YSLEER. The CDR3 consists of 15 residues.

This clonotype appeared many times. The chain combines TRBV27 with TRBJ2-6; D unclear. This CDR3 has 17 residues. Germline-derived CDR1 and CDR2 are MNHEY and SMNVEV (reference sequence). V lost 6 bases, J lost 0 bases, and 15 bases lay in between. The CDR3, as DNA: TGTGCCAGCAGCCCTAAATCTAGGGCCTCTGGGGCCAACGTCCTGACTTTC. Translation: CASSPKSRASGANVLTF.

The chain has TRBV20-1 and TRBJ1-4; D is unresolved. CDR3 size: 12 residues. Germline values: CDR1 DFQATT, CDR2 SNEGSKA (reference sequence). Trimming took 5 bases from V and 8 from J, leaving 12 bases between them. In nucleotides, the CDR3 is TGCAGTGCTCCGGCCAGGACGGAAAAACTGTTTTTT. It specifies CSAPARTEKLFF.

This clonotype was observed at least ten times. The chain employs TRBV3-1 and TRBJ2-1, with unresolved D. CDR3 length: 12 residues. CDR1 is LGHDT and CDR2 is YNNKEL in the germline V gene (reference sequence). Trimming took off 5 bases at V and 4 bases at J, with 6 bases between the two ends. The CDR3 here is CASSGPYNEQFF. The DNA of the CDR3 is TGTGCCAGCAGCGGGCCTTACAATGAGCAGTTCTTC.

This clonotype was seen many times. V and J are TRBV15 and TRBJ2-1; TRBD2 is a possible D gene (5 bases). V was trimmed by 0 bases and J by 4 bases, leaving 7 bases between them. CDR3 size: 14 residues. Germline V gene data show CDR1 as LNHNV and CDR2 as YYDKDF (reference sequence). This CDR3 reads CATSRDRGYNEQFF. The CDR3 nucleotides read TGTGCCACCAGCAGAGATCGCGGGTACAATGAGCAGTTCTTC. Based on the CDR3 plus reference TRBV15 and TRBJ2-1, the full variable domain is DAMVIQNPRYQVTQFGKPVTLSCSQTLNHNVMYWYQQKSSQAPKLLFHYYDKDFNNEADTPDNFQSRRPNTSFCFLDIRSPGLGDTAMYLCATSRDRGYNEQFFGPGTRLTVL.

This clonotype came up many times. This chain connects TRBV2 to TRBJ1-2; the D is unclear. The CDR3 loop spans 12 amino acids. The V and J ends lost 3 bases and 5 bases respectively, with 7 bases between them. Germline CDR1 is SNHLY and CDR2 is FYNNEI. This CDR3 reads CASSEADYGYTF. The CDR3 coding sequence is TGTGCCAGCAGTGAGGCGGATTATGGCTACACCTTC. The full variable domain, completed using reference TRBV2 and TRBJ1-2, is EPEVTQTPSHQVTQMGQEVILRCVPISNHLYFYWYRQILGQKVEFLVSFYNNEISEKSEIFDDQFSVERPDGSNFTLKIRSTKLEDSAMYFCASSEADYGYTFGSGTRLTVV.

CDR3 nucleotides: TGCAGCGTTGGCCGTAACAATGAGCAGTACTTC. This codes for CSVGRNNEQYF. The chain carries TRBV29-1 and TRBJ2-5; D is unclear. The germline V gene encodes CDR1 SQVTM and CDR2 ANQGSEA. Between the trimmed V and J ends, which lost 4 bases and 11 bases, there was a span of 14 bases. The CDR3 sequence is 11 residues long.

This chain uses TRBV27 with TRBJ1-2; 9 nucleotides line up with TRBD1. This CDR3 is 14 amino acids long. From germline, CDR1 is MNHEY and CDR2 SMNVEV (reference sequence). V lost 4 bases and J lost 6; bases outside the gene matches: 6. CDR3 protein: CASSYQGQGNGYTF. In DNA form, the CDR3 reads TGTGCCAGCAGTTATCAGGGACAGGGTAATGGCTACACCTTC.

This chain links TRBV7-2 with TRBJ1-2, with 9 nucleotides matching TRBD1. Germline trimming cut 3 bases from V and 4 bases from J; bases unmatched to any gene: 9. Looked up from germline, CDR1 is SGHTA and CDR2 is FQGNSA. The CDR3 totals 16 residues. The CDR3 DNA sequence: TGTGCCAGCAGCTTGGGAACGGGACAGGGATCCTATGGCTACACCTTC. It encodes CASSLGTGQGSYGYTF.

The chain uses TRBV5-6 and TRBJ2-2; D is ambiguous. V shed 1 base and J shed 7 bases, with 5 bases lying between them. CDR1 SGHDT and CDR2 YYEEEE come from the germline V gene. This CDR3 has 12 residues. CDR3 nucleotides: TGTGCCAGCAGCTTGTTTGTCGGGGAGCTGTTTTTT. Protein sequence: CASSLFVGELFF.

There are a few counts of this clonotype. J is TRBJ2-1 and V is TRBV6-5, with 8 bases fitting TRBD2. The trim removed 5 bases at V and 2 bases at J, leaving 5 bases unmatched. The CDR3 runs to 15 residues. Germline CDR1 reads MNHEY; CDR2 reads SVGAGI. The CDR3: CASSLSGNAYNEQFF. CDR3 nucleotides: TGTGCCAGCAGTCTTAGCGGGAATGCCTACAATGAGCAGTTCTTC.